Shown below are 27 T cell receptor beta chains from a single sample sequenced in a study of beta chain features in type 1 diabetes. Every isolated RNA sample was fully reverse transcribed, so sequencing captured expressed TCRB transcripts. Here immunoSEQ multiplex PCR was the method, and the copy in TCRdb shows in-frame clones only, minus some. Found here are nearly 350,000 clones, approximately 8.2% of them singletons; the top ten hold 0.44%. Specimen: central memory CD4+ T cells from blood. Source of these receptors: a young woman in good health.

This clone has a handful of counts. The chain recombines TRBV5-1 with TRBJ2-2; D is undetermined. The CDR3 runs 15 residues. Deletions cut 0 bases from V and 2 bases from J, with 8 bases between. CDR1 is SGHRS, CDR2 YFSETQ, per germline. Written as DNA, the CDR3 is TGCGCCAGCAGCTTGGTTCTTTTTAACACCGGGGAGCTGTTTTTT. Translating gives CASSLVLFNTGELFF.

V is TRBV18 and J is TRBJ2-5; 7 bases agree with TRBD2. The CDR3 covers 12 residues. V lost 5 bases, J lost 4 bases, and 1 base stayed unmatched. Germline CDR1 reads KGHSH; CDR2 reads LQKENI. CDR3 protein: CASSGLVETQYF. CDR3 sequence (DNA): TGTGCCAGCTCAGGACTAGTAGAGACCCAGTACTTC.

This clone was observed a handful of times. V gene TRBV28 combines with J gene TRBJ1-2; TRBD1 might be the D (6 bases). CDR1 is MDHEN, CDR2 SYDVKM, per germline. There are 14 residues in the CDR3. V shed 3 bases and J shed 4 bases, with 12 bases lying between them. The CDR3 region has the DNA TGTGCCAGCAGTTTCGGACAGTCCAGCTATGGCTACACCTTC. It translates to CASSFGQSSYGYTF.

The chain links TRBV19 to TRBJ1-5; TRBD1 is a possible D gene (5 bases). This CDR3 is built from 15 residues. V lost 5 bases, J lost 3 bases, and 14 bases lay in between. Looked up from germline, CDR1 is LNHDA and CDR2 is SQIVND (reference sequence). Here the CDR3 reads CASSPKGTYNQPQHF. The CDR3 DNA reads TGTGCCAGTAGTCCCAAGGGGACTTACAATCAGCCCCAGCATTTT. The full variable domain, with the rest looked up from reference TRBV19 and TRBJ1-5, is DGGITQSPKYLFRKEGQNVTLSCEQNLNHDAMYWYRQDPGQGLRLIYYSQIVNDFQKGDIAEGYSVSREKKESFPLTVTSAQKNPTAFYLCASSPKGTYNQPQHFGDGTRLSIL.

This clone showed up just a few times. V usage is TRBV11-2 and J usage is TRBJ2-5, with D perhaps TRBD2 (5 bases). This CDR3 region has 15 residues. The V and J ends lost 6 bases and 1 base respectively, with 15 bases between them. The germline V gene encodes CDR1 SGHAT and CDR2 FQNNGV. The CDR3 DNA reads as TGTGCCAGCAGGTCCTTAGTCGGGGTCCAAGAGACCCAGTACTTC. As protein: CASRSLVGVQETQYF.

The chain is built from TRBV4-2 and TRBJ2-6, with D perhaps TRBD1 or TRBD2 (5 bases each). Germline CDR1 is LGHNA and CDR2 is YNFKEQ. Deletions cut 1 base from V and 1 base from J, with 17 bases between. The CDR3 has 19 residues. CDR3 sequence: CASSQGRLMRGSGANVLTF. The CDR3 region has the DNA TGTGCCAGCAGCCAAGGTCGGCTCATGAGGGGATCTGGGGCCAACGTCCTGACTTTC.

The V gene is TRBV29-1, the J gene TRBJ2-4; a possible D gene is TRBD2 (7 bases). V was pared by 6 bases and J by 8 bases, with 14 bases between. Germline CDR1 SQVTM, CDR2 ANQGSEA. The CDR3 is made up of 12 amino acids. CDR3 in DNA: TGCAGCGTAACAGTAGGGGGGGACATTCAGTACTTC. It specifies CSVTVGGDIQYF.

There are a few counts of this clone. The rearrangement uses TRBV21-1 and TRBJ1-3; no check of the table's D call, TRBD1, against the DNA was made. TRBV21-1 is termed a pseudogene. CDR3 length: 15 amino acids. This chain's CDR3 is CASTYDSSSGNTIYF. The DNA of the CDR3 is TGTGCCAGCACGTACGACAGCAGCTCTGGAAACACCATATATTTT.

The J gene is TRBJ2-7, the V gene TRBV6-5; TRBD2 matches 9 bases. From germline, CDR1 is MNHEY and CDR2 SVGAGI. The CDR3 extends over 14 amino acids. V shed 4 bases and J 2 bases; nucleotides not matched to a gene: 3. The CDR3 DNA reads TGTGCCAGCAGTTCGACTAGCGGAACCTACGAGCAGTACTTC. Translated, it gives CASSSTSGTYEQYF.

This clone was seen a handful of times. V usage is TRBV27 and J usage is TRBJ2-3, with D perhaps TRBD2 (6 bases). The germline V gene has CDR1 MNHEY and CDR2 SMNVEV (reference sequence). Trimming removed 6 bases at V and 3 bases at J, with 19 bases between. This CDR3 has 16 residues. For the CDR3, the DNA is TGTGCCAGCAGGGCTACAACCGGGACTTTAACAGATACGCAGTATTTT. Protein product: CASRATTGTLTDTQYF.

In this sample, this clone turned up a few times. V usage is TRBV18 and J usage is TRBJ1-2; TRBD1 aligns across 9 bases. Germline-derived CDR1 and CDR2 are KGHSH and LQKENI. Unmatched junction bases numbered 9, after V lost 4 bases and J lost 6 bases. The CDR3 totals 15 residues. The CDR3 coding sequence is TGTGCCAGCTCACGTAACCGGGACAGGGAGCATGGCTACACCTTC. Its protein product is CASSRNRDREHGYTF.

The rearrangement links TRBV18 to TRBJ2-3; D not certain. This CDR3 contains 12 residues. V was cut by 6 bases and J by 5 bases, with 9 bases left in between. Germline CDR1 and CDR2: KGHSH and LQKENI. The CDR3 coding sequence is TGTGCCAGCTCCCCTCGCGAAGATACGCAGTATTTT. Protein sequence: CASSPREDTQYF.

The chain has TRBV7-2 and TRBJ1-3; D is unresolved. V was clipped by 5 bases and J by 0 bases, with 5 bases between them. Germline V gives CDR1 SGHTA, CDR2 FQGNSA. The CDR3 totals 13 residues. Here the CDR3 DNA reads TGTGCCAGCAGCCAACGCTCTGGAAACACCATATATTTT. Protein product: CASSQRSGNTIYF. The variable domain in full, completed from reference TRBV7-2 and TRBJ1-3, reads GAGVSQSPSNKVTEKGKDVELRCDPISGHTALYWYRQSLGQGLEFLIYFQGNSAPDKSGLPSDRFSAERTGGSVSTLTIQRTQQEDSAVYLCASSQRSGNTIYFGEGSWLTVV.

This clone appeared many times. V is TRBV2 and J is TRBJ2-1; D unresolved. This CDR3 region has 12 residues. V lost 10 bases and J 9 bases, leaving 16 bases between the germline ends. Germline lookup yields CDR1 SNHLY and CDR2 FYNNEI. The CDR3 DNA reads TGTGCCATCGGAACAAGGGTACCTGAGCAGTTCTTC. It specifies CAIGTRVPEQFF.

The J gene is TRBJ2-3, the V gene TRBV19; D is undetermined. V shed 5 bases and J shed 2 bases, with 14 bases lying between them. Germline CDR1 reads LNHDA; CDR2 reads SQIVND (reference sequence). The CDR3 totals 15 residues. DNA of the CDR3: TGTGCCAGTAGTGCCATACTAACTTTCACAGATACGCAGTATTTT. This sequence encodes CASSAILTFTDTQYF.

Ten or more counts support this clone. This CDR3 is also generated by other DNA sequences in the sample. This chain uses TRBV28 with TRBJ1-2; D is undetermined. The germline CDR1 and CDR2 sequences are MDHEN and SYDVKM. V was clipped by 6 bases and J by 4 bases, with 6 bases between them. This CDR3 comprises 11 residues. The CDR3 DNA follows: TGTGCCAGCAGGGCCCCCTATGGCTACACCTTC. Protein: CASRAPYGYTF.

This clone was observed a handful of times. The chain combines TRBV5-1 with TRBJ2-3; TRBD2 agrees at 11 bases. CDR3 length: 12 amino acids. The germline V gene encodes CDR1 SGHRS and CDR2 YFSETQ. V lost 4 bases and J lost 14; bases outside the gene matches: 6. The CDR3 coding sequence is TGCGCCAGCAGCATGTCGGGACTAGCGGCGTATTTT. Amino acid sequence: CASSMSGLAAYF.

This clone was observed many times. The rearrangement joins TRBV4-2 to TRBJ2-2; the D gene could be TRBD1 or TRBD2 (5 bases each). Germline CDR1 LGHNA, CDR2 YNFKEQ. V lost 5 bases, J lost 4 bases, and 11 bases lay in between. This CDR3 contains 14 residues. CDR3 nucleotide sequence: TGTGCCAGCAGCGGGACCGGAGGCACCGGGGAGCTGTTTTTT. Its protein is CASSGTGGTGELFF.

In its sample, this clone was seen many times. The chain couples TRBV5-6 to TRBJ2-4; no reliable D call. From germline, CDR1 is SGHDT and CDR2 YYEEEE. Trimming removed 1 base at V and 2 bases at J, with 13 bases between. The CDR3 has 16 residues. CDR3 sequence (DNA): TGTGCCAGCAGCTTGTGGGGAATAGAGACCAAAAACATTCAGTACTTC. As protein: CASSLWGIETKNIQYF.

The chain carries TRBV5-1 and TRBJ1-2; no reliable D call. The germline V gene encodes CDR1 SGHRS and CDR2 YFSETQ. V lost 0 bases to trimming and J lost 4 bases, with 10 bases between them. The CDR3 contains 14 residues. The CDR3 protein is CASSLAVGSYGYTF. The CDR3 DNA reads TGCGCCAGCAGCTTGGCTGTGGGGAGCTATGGCTACACCTTC.

This clone was observed at least ten times. V gene TRBV28 combines with J gene TRBJ2-1; unclear D gene. Trimming took 3 bases from V and 15 from J, leaving 12 bases between them. Germline lookup yields CDR1 MDHEN and CDR2 SYDVKM. This CDR3 region has 11 residues. The DNA of the CDR3 is TGTGCCAGCAGTTTGAGGTTTACTATGTTCTTC. Amino acid sequence: CASSLRFTMFF. The full variable domain, its missing parts supplied by reference TRBV28 and TRBJ2-1, is DVKVTQSSRYLVKRTGEKVFLECVQDMDHENMFWYRQDPGLGLRLIYFSYDVKMKEKGDIPEGYSVSREKKERFSLILESASTNQTSMYLCASSLRFTMFFGPGTRLTVL.

The genes are TRBV28 and TRBJ1-5; D is possibly TRBD1 (5 bases). Deletions cut 3 bases from V and 2 bases from J, with 11 bases between. The CDR3 consists of 15 residues. From germline, CDR1 is MDHEN and CDR2 SYDVKM. CDR3 DNA sequence: TGTGCCAGCAGTTTCTCGGGGCGAGGCAATCAGCCCCAGCATTTT. Translation gives CASSFSGRGNQPQHF.

Only a few counts were recorded for this clone. The chain links TRBV21-1 to TRBJ2-2; the table assigns TRBD1, which was not confirmed against the DNA. TRBV21-1 is marked as a pseudogene. The CDR3 extends over 19 amino acids. DNA of the CDR3: TGTGCCAGCAGCAGGATGGGACAGGGAAGCTCCGCGAACACCGGGGAGCTGTTTTTT. Residues: CASSRMGQGSSANTGELFF.

The chain carries TRBV11-2 and TRBJ2-5; 11 nucleotides match TRBD1. V trimming: 3 bases; J trimming: 4 bases; junction bases outside the gene matches: 7. Germline CDR1 SGHAT, CDR2 FQNNGV. The CDR3 is 16 residues long. The CDR3 region has the DNA TGTGCCAGCAGCTTTCCGTGGACAGGGGGCAGAGAGACCCAGTACTTC. It yields the protein CASSFPWTGGRETQYF.

This clone turned up a few times. The chain has TRBV11-1 and TRBJ2-1; no firm D call. CDR3 size: 15 residues. Trimming took off 4 bases at V and 4 bases at J, with 14 bases between the two ends. Germline CDR1 and CDR2: SGHAT and FQDESV (reference sequence). CDR3 sequence reads: CASSSYTDGYNEQFF. CDR3 coding DNA: TGTGCCAGCAGCTCATACACAGACGGTTACAATGAGCAGTTCTTC.

This clone was counted between two and nine times. The J gene is TRBJ2-5, the V gene TRBV10-1, with TRBD2 identical over 10 bases. This CDR3 has 13 residues. J lost 6 bases, V lost 10 bases, and 8 bases had no gene match. Germline loops: CDR1 WNHNN, CDR2 SYGVQD (reference sequence). The CDR3 protein is CANPSGSLQTQYF. The DNA of the CDR3 is TGCGCCAACCCTAGCGGGAGTTTGCAGACCCAGTACTTC.

This clone was observed a handful of times. The V and J genes are TRBV29-1 and TRBJ2-3, with 11 bases fitting TRBD2. Trimming cost V 6 bases and J 2 bases; bases outside gene matches: 4. The CDR3 length is 14 residues. From germline, CDR1 is SQVTM and CDR2 ANQGSEA. The CDR3 nucleotides are TGCAGCGTGACTAGCGGGGCCGCCACAGATACGCAGTATTTT. As protein: CSVTSGAATDTQYF.